This entry is about one TCR beta chain. The sample belongs to a study of PD-L1 blockade in urothelial cancer. Using immunoSEQ multiplex PCR, the repertoire was profiled, and TCRdb retains in-frame clones only, with some absent. The table shows 53,000 or so clones, with more than 75% occurring only once. V was cut by 4 bases and J by 3 bases, with 10 bases left in between. Germline V gene lookup returns CDR1 SQVTM and CDR2 ANQGSEA. CDR3 size: 13 residues. The sequence was obtained from a man in his 60s with urothelial cancer. This chain links TRBV29-1 with TRBJ2-1; the D is unclear. Sequenced here: PBMCs, sampled around atezolizumab (anti-PD-L1) treatment. The CDR3 DNA reads as TGCAGCGTTGCGGAACAGCTCTACAATGAGCAGTTCTTC. It specifies CSVAEQLYNEQFF.